The next 9 T cell receptor beta chains were all read from a single sample in a study of OX40 agonist ivuxolimab in advanced cancers. Libraries were prepared by immunoSEQ multiplex PCR; TCRdb keeps only in-frame clonotypes and omits some of them. The sample records about 20,000 clones, approximately 84% being singletons. The sample in question was CD4+ or CD8+ T cells sorted from blood, obtained in a trial of the OX40 agonist ivuxolimab. These receptors came from an adult with an advanced solid tumor such as melanoma, head and neck, liver or kidney cancer.

The chain uses TRBV7-3 and TRBJ2-5, with D possibly being TRBD2 (5 bases). Germline CDR1 reads SGHTA; CDR2 reads FQGTGA. Deletions cut 4 bases from V and 4 bases from J, with 10 bases between. The CDR3 extends over 13 amino acids. The DNA of the CDR3 is TGTGCCAGCAGCTCGGACTTGGGAGAGACCCAGTACTTC. As protein: CASSSDLGETQYF.

This CDR3 reads CASSSMTELTYGYTF. The CDR3 coding sequence is TGTGCCAGCAGCTCGATGACAGAGTTAACCTATGGCTACACCTTC. This rearrangement joins TRBV5-6 to TRBJ1-2, with D perhaps matching TRBD1 (5 bases). V shed 3 bases and J shed 4 bases, with 16 bases lying between them. The CDR3 loop spans 15 amino acids. Germline V gene sequence: CDR1 SGHDT, CDR2 YYEEEE.

V is TRBV4-1 and J is TRBJ2-4, with D maybe TRBD2 (6 bases). V lost 4 bases and J lost 8, with 15 bases in between. CDR1 is MGHRA, CDR2 YSYEKL, per germline. The CDR3 has 14 amino acids. The CDR3, as DNA: TGCGCCAGCAGCCCCGGACCGGGGGAGGACATTCAGTACTTC. Its protein is CASSPGPGEDIQYF.

This clone rates as medium-sized (0.01 to 0.1%). The chain recombines TRBV6-4 with TRBJ1-1; D is unresolved. The V gene lost 3 bases and the J gene lost 6 bases, with 14 bases spanning the gap. Germline-derived CDR1 and CDR2 are MRHNA and SNTAGT. The CDR3 sequence is 14 residues long. This chain's CDR3 is CASSEQGGGAEAFF. The CDR3 region has the DNA TGTGCCAGCAGTGAACAAGGCGGAGGCGCTGAAGCTTTCTTT.

The chain is built from TRBV4-3 and TRBJ2-5; possible D gene TRBD1, 6 bases. This CDR3 region has 14 residues. CDR1 is LGHNA, CDR2 YSLEER, per germline. V was shortened by 2 bases and J by 1 base, with 8 bases between the two germline ends. CDR3: CASSQRGGQETQYF. Here the CDR3 DNA reads TGCGCCAGCAGCCAAAGAGGGGGCCAAGAGACCCAGTACTTC.

This clone has only one observation. The genes are TRBV11-3 and TRBJ2-5; D uncertain. V lost 0 bases and J lost 2, with 16 bases in between. The CDR3 is 17 residues long. CDR1 is SGHNT and CDR2 is YENEEA in the germline V gene. In DNA, the CDR3 is TGTGCCAGCAGCTTAGATAGGAGACATGACCCTCAAGAGACCCAGTACTTC. Its protein is CASSLDRRHDPQETQYF. The variable domain in full, with the rest retrieved from reference TRBV11-3 and TRBJ2-5, is EAGVVQSPRYKIIEKKQPVAFWCNPISGHNTLYWYLQNLGQGPELLIRYENEEAVDDSQLPKDRFSAERLKGVDSTLKIQPAELGDSAVYLCASSLDRRHDPQETQYFGPGTRLLVL.

The rearrangement joins TRBV20-1 to TRBJ1-1, with D possibly being TRBD1 (6 bases). This CDR3 region has 11 residues. V lost 5 bases, J lost 8 bases, and 12 bases lay in between. The germline V gene has CDR1 DFQATT and CDR2 SNEGSKA (reference sequence). The DNA of the CDR3 is TGCAGTGCTGGGCAGGGGCCCGAAGCTTTCTTT. It specifies CSAGQGPEAFF.

This sequence joins TRBV4-1 and TRBJ2-7, with D uncertain. The CDR3 has 14 residues. V lost 1 base to trimming and J lost 4 bases, with 11 bases between them. Germline values: CDR1 MGHRA, CDR2 YSYEKL. In DNA, the CDR3 is TGCGCCAGCAGCCAAGGGCGACAAGAATACGAGCAGTACTTC. This sequence encodes CASSQGRQEYEQYF.

DNA of the CDR3: TGTGCCAGCAGCGTAGATCGGACAGATCAAGAGACCCAGTACTTC. Encoded protein: CASSVDRTDQETQYF. The chain uses TRBV9 and TRBJ2-5; TRBD1 might be the D (6 bases). Germline V lookup: CDR1 SGDLS, CDR2 YYNGEE. With 0 bases removed from V and 2 bases from J, the gap between germline ends came to 11 bases. This CDR3 spans 15 amino acids.